The next 7 T cell receptor beta chains were all read from a single sample in a study of PD-1 blockade in classical Hodgkin lymphoma (dated by TCRdb to about 2020). The library relied on the immunoSEQ multiplex PCR assay. Held by TCRdb, this immuneACCESS table contains in-frame sequences only and omits some clones. Under half of the omission traces to an unresolved V gene where checked; the cause of the rest is unknown. The sample table lists 16,000 or so clones, about 81% of them with a count of one. The ten largest make up 25% to 30% of the sample. The time point label on this specimen signifies: cycle 2 day 1 (C2D1) of nivolumab. Every trial patient had relapsed following autologous stem cell transplantation, and prior brentuximab vedotin exposure was what differed among cohorts A, B and C. Sequencing used peripheral blood mononuclear cells (PBMCs), obtained before the second cycle of nivolumab. The receptors derive from a human donor with classical Hodgkin lymphoma.

The gene calls are TRBV15 and TRBJ2-2; 12 bases are shared with TRBD1. This CDR3 spans 20 amino acids. Germline values: CDR1 LNHNV, CDR2 YYDKDF (reference sequence). V trimming: 3 bases; J trimming: 4 bases; junction bases outside the gene matches: 15. CDR3 loop: CATSSARPGQGAATTGELFF. Written as DNA, the CDR3 is TGTGCCACCAGCAGTGCCCGGCCGGGACAGGGGGCTGCTACCACCGGGGAGCTGTTTTTT.

V is TRBV5-1 and J is TRBJ2-1; D remains ambiguous. Between the trimmed V and J ends, which lost 4 bases and 5 bases, there was a span of 4 bases. This CDR3 comprises 11 residues. CDR1 is SGHRS, CDR2 YFSETQ, per germline. CDR3 protein: CASSPDNEQFF. In DNA form, the CDR3 reads TGCGCCAGCAGCCCGGACAATGAGCAGTTCTTC.

The rearrangement links TRBV27 to TRBJ2-3, with 9 bases identical to TRBD2. Trimming cost V 1 base and J 5 bases; bases outside gene matches: 1. CDR1 and CDR2 (germline): MNHEY, SMNVEV (reference sequence). This CDR3 has 14 residues. The chain's CDR3 is CASSLWTSEDTQYF. CDR3 DNA sequence: TGTGCCAGCAGTTTATGGACTAGCGAAGATACGCAGTATTTT.

The chain links TRBV7-2 to TRBJ2-5; 10 bases fit TRBD2. Germline-derived CDR1 and CDR2 are SGHTA and FQGNSA. CDR3 length equals 16 residues. The junction had 5 bases not matched to a gene; V was cut back by 2 bases and J by 2 bases. CDR3 sequence: CASSLSPAGGQETQYF. The CDR3, as DNA: TGTGCCAGCAGCTTATCCCCAGCGGGGGGGCAAGAGACCCAGTACTTC.

CDR3 in DNA: TGTGCCACCAGCCCCGGGGGCAGCAACTATGGCTACACCTTC. Its translation is CATSPGGSNYGYTF. The chain couples TRBV15 to TRBJ1-2, with D possibly being TRBD1 (6 bases). CDR1 is LNHNV and CDR2 is YYDKDF in the germline V gene (reference sequence). CDR3 length: 14 residues. V was shortened by 5 bases and J by 2 bases, with 12 bases between the two germline ends.

The chain is built from TRBV19 and TRBJ1-5; TRBD1 is a possible D gene (5 bases). The V and J ends lost 4 bases and 7 bases respectively, with 29 bases between them. Per germline, CDR1 LNHDA and CDR2 SQIVND (reference sequence). The CDR3 is made up of 19 amino acids. CDR3: CASSSTYNRGSRALQPQHF. The CDR3, as DNA: TGTGCCAGTAGTAGCACCTACAACCGGGGGTCTCGGGCTTTGCAGCCCCAGCATTTT.

This clone has just one count. This sequence joins TRBV11-2 and TRBJ2-1; TRBD1 is a possible D gene (6 bases). V was shortened by 2 bases and J by 0 bases, with 14 bases between the two germline ends. The CDR3 is 17 residues long. Germline CDR1 SGHAT, CDR2 FQNNGV. DNA of the CDR3: TGTGCCAGCAGCTTAACAGGGTCCCTCCTCTCCTACAATGAGCAGTTCTTC. Residues: CASSLTGSLLSYNEQFF.